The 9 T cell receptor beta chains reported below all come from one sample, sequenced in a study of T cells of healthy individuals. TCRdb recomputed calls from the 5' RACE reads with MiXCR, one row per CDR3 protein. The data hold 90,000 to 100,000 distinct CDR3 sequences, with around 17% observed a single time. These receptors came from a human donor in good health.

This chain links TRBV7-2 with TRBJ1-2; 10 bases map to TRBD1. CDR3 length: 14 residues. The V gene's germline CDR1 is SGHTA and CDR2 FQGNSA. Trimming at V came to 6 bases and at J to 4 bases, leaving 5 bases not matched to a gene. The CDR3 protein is CASSPTGGGYGYTF. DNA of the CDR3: TGTGCCAGCAGTCCGACAGGGGGCGGCTATGGCTACACCTTC.

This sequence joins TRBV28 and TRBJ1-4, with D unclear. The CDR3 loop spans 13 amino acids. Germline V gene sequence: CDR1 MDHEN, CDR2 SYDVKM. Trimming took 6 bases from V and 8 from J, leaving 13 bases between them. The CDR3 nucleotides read TGTGCCAGCAGCTCCAACGTGAGAGAAAAACTGTTTTTT. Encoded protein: CASSSNVREKLFF.

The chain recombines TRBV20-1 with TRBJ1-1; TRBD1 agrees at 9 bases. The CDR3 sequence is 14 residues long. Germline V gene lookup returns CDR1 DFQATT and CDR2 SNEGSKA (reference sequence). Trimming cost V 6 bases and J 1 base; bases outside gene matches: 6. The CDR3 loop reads CSARKQGANTEAFF. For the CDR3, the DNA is TGCAGTGCCCGAAAACAGGGGGCGAACACTGAAGCTTTCTTT.

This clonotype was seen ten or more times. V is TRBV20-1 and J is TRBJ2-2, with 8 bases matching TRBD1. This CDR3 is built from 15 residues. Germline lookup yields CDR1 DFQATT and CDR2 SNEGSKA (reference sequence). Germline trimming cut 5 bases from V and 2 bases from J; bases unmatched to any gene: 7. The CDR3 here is CSARQGAGNTGELFF. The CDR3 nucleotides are TGCAGTGCTCGCCAGGGGGCTGGAAACACCGGGGAGCTGTTTTTT.

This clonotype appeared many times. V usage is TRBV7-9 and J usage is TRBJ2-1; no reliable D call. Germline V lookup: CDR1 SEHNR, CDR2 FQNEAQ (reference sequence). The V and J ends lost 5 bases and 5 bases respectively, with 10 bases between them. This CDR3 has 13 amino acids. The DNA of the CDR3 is TGTGCCAGCAGCCCTCTTACGGACAATGAGCAGTTCTTC. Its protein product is CASSPLTDNEQFF.

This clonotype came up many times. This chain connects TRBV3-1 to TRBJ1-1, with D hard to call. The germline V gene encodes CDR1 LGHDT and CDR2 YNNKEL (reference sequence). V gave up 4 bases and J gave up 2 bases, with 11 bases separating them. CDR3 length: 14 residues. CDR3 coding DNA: TGTGCCAGCAGCCTCTCACAAGTAAACACTGAAGCTTTCTTT. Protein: CASSLSQVNTEAFF.

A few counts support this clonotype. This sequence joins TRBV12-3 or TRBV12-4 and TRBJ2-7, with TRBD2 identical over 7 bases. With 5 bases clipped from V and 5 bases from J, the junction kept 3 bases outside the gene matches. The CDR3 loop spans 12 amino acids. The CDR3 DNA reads TGTGCCAGCAGTCACGCGGGAGACGAGCAGTACTTC. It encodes CASSHAGDEQYF.

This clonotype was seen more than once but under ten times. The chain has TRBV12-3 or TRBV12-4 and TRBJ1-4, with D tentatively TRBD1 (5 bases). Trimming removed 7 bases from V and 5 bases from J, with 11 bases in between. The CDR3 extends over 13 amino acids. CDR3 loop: CASNLGANEKLFF. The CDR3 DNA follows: TGTGCCAGCAACCTAGGGGCGAATGAAAAACTGTTTTTT.

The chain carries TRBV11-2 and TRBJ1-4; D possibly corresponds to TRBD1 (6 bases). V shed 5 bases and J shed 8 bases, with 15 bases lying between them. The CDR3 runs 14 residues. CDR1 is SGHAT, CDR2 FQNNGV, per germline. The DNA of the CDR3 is TGTGCCAGCAGCCAAGGACAGTTCTCAGAAAAACTGTTTTTT. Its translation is CASSQGQFSEKLFF.